These T cell receptor beta chains were read from a single sample in a study of blood T cell repertoires in COVID-19. Only in-frame clones appear in the TCRdb table, and some are missing; sequencing was by immunoSEQ multiplex PCR. Of hundreds of thousands of clones listed, approximately 80% are singletons. The sequencing sample was made of peripheral blood. These receptors all stem from an elderly woman with acute or convalescent COVID-19. Both conserved end residues are part of each CDR3. The D gene is left open where the match is weak. The listing skips clone size in some rows; elsewhere it reads once, few, many or a size class.

clone size: once
V gene: TRBV7-8
D gene: .
J gene: TRBJ2-7
CDR3 protein: CASSPGTRTAEQYF
CDR3 DNA: TGTGCCAGCAGCCCCGGGACACGGACCGCCGAGCAGTACTTC

clone size: .
V gene: TRBV5-4
D gene: TRBD2
J gene: TRBJ2-1
CDR3 protein: CASSFGTSGTTEQFF
CDR3 DNA: TGTGCCAGCAGCTTCGGGACTAGCGGGACCACTGAGCAGTTCTTC

clone size: .
V gene: TRBV27
D gene: TRBD1
J gene: TRBJ1-1
CDR3 protein: CASSFGDRGTAEAFF
CDR3 DNA: TGTGCCAGCAGCTTCGGAGACAGGGGGACAGCTGAAGCTTTCTTT

clone size: .
V gene: TRBV5-5
D gene: TRBD2
J gene: TRBJ2-5
CDR3 protein: CASSLVREGLETQYF
CDR3 DNA: TGTGCCAGCAGCTTGGTCCGGGAGGGCCTTGAGACCCAGTACTTC

clone size: .
V gene: TRBV30
D gene: .
J gene: TRBJ1-2
CDR3 protein: CAWRWGLHGYTF
CDR3 DNA: TGTGCCTGGAGATGGGGCTTGCATGGCTACACCTTC

clone size: .
V gene: TRBV7-2
D gene: TRBD1
J gene: TRBJ1-2
CDR3 protein: CASRRTGTANYGYTF
CDR3 DNA: TGTGCCAGCAGGCGGACAGGGACGGCTAACTATGGCTACACCTTC

clone size: .
V gene: TRBV24-1
D gene: .
J gene: TRBJ2-1
CDR3 protein: CATSDAGGKYNEQFF
CDR3 DNA: TGTGCCACCAGTGACGCAGGGGGGAAGTACAATGAGCAGTTCTTC

clone size: .
V gene: TRBV6-2/TRBV6-3
D gene: TRBD2
J gene: TRBJ2-7
CDR3 protein: CASSYSVAGAHEQYF
CDR3 DNA: TGTGCCAGCAGTTACTCGGTAGCGGGAGCCCACGAGCAGTACTTC

clone size: .
V gene: TRBV21-1
D gene: .
J gene: TRBJ2-5
CDR3 protein: CASSGGQASFPQETQYF
CDR3 DNA: TGTGCCAGCAGCGGGGGCCAGGCTTCATTTCCCCAAGAGACCCAGTACTTC

clone size: .
V gene: TRBV19
D gene: TRBD2
J gene: TRBJ2-7
CDR3 protein: CASSSLRGLARNEQYF
CDR3 DNA: TGTGCCAGTAGTTCCCTCCGGGGACTAGCGCGAAACGAGCAGTACTTC

clone size: .
V gene: TRBV7-2
D gene: TRBD1
J gene: TRBJ1-2
CDR3 protein: CASSLLISGQGRYGYTF
CDR3 DNA: TGTGCCAGCAGCCTCCTTATCTCAGGACAGGGGCGGTATGGCTACACCTTC

clone size: .
V gene: TRBV7-9
D gene: .
J gene: TRBJ2-7
CDR3 protein: CASSILRTLSSYEQYF
CDR3 DNA: TGTGCCAGCAGCATCCTCCGGACACTGAGCTCCTACGAGCAGTACTTC

clone size: .
V gene: TRBV5-6
D gene: TRBD1
J gene: TRBJ2-1
CDR3 protein: CASSLLGQGKGYNEQFF
CDR3 DNA: TGTGCCAGCAGCTTACTTGGACAGGGGAAAGGATACAATGAGCAGTTCTTC

clone size: .
V gene: TRBV5-4
D gene: .
J gene: TRBJ1-4
CDR3 protein: CASSLAGGGSVEKLFF
CDR3 DNA: TGTGCCAGCAGCTTGGCCGGGGGGGGGTCGGTTGAAAAACTGTTTTTT

clone size: .
V gene: TRBV18
D gene: TRBD1
J gene: TRBJ1-2
CDR3 protein: CASSPTLTGLGGYTF
CDR3 DNA: TGTGCCAGCTCACCAACCTTGACAGGGCTAGGTGGCTACACCTTC

clone size: once
V gene: TRBV11-2
D gene: TRBD2
J gene: TRBJ2-3
CDR3 protein: CASSLVLAGASGRADTQYF
CDR3 DNA: TGTGCCAGCAGCTTAGTACTAGCGGGCGCGAGTGGGAGGGCAGATACGCAGTATTTT

clone size: .
V gene: TRBV28
D gene: TRBD1
J gene: TRBJ1-1
CDR3 protein: CASSASQGRLSGAFF
CDR3 DNA: TGTGCCAGCAGTGCGTCACAGGGGCGATTGAGTGGGGCTTTCTTT

clone size: .
V gene: TRBV4-2
D gene: .
J gene: TRBJ1-5
CDR3 protein: CASSRGGVNQPQHF
CDR3 DNA: TGTGCCAGCAGCCGCGGGGGGGTCAATCAGCCCCAGCATTTT

clone size: .
V gene: TRBV7-3
D gene: .
J gene: TRBJ1-2
CDR3 protein: CASSLGPGRVGYTF
CDR3 DNA: TGTGCCAGCAGCTTAGGCCCGGGGAGGGTAGGCTACACCTTC

clone size: .
V gene: TRBV28
D gene: .
J gene: TRBJ1-2
CDR3 protein: CASTTPGGPGYGYTF
CDR3 DNA: TGTGCCAGCACCACCCCGGGGGGGCCGGGGTATGGCTACACCTTC

clone size: .
V gene: TRBV7-3
D gene: TRBD1
J gene: TRBJ1-2
CDR3 protein: CASSLEGATYGYTF
CDR3 DNA: TGTGCCAGCAGCCTGGAGGGGGCCACTTATGGCTACACCTTC

clone size: .
V gene: TRBV2
D gene: TRBD1
J gene: TRBJ2-7
CDR3 protein: CASTGTGTYEQYF
CDR3 DNA: TGTGCCAGCACCGGGACAGGGACCTACGAGCAGTACTTC

clone size: .
V gene: TRBV19
D gene: TRBD1
J gene: TRBJ2-5
CDR3 protein: CASSKGQGGIQETQYF
CDR3 DNA: TGTGCCAGTAGTAAGGGACAGGGAGGAATCCAAGAGACCCAGTACTTC

clone size: .
V gene: TRBV7-3
D gene: TRBD2
J gene: TRBJ2-3
CDR3 protein: CASSRLAGAADTQYF
CDR3 DNA: TGTGCCAGCAGCCGACTAGCGGGAGCGGCAGATACGCAGTATTTT

clone size: .
V gene: TRBV2
D gene: .
J gene: TRBJ1-1
CDR3 protein: CASSVSTGNTEAFF
CDR3 DNA: TGTGCCAGCAGTGTCTCTACAGGGAACACTGAAGCTTTCTTT